One sample yielded the 28 T cell receptor beta chains listed below, sequenced in a study of T cell changes during pregnancy in multiple sclerosis. Assay: immunoSEQ multiplex PCR; the TCRdb copy retains only in-frame clones and omits some. The sample has around 60,000 clones; around 96% are singletons. The specimen comprised CD8+ T cells from peripheral blood mononuclear cells, sampled after pregnancy. Receptors originate from a female donor with multiple sclerosis, enrolled in a pregnancy study.

V and J are TRBV7-8 and TRBJ2-1, with D perhaps matching TRBD2 (6 bases). Germline V gene lookup returns CDR1 SGHVS and CDR2 FQNEAQ. V gave up 2 bases and J gave up 8 bases, with 19 bases separating them. CDR3 size: 16 residues. CDR3 amino acids: CASSLSSGLAGDEQFF. The CDR3 DNA sequence: TGTGCCAGCAGCTTAAGCTCGGGACTTGCAGGCGATGAGCAGTTCTTC.

The chain employs TRBV30 and TRBJ1-3; TRBD1 matches 7 bases. Germline CDR1 reads GTSNPN; CDR2 reads SVGIG (reference sequence). Unmatched junction bases numbered 8, after V lost 3 bases and J lost 0 bases. The length of the CDR3 is 16 residues. CDR3 nucleotide sequence: TGTGCCTGGAGATTACAGGGGACAAGCTCTGGAAACACCATATATTTT. It codes for CAWRLQGTSSGNTIYF.

The chain is built from TRBV7-8 and TRBJ2-7; 7 positions agree with TRBD1. Germline lookup yields CDR1 SGHVS and CDR2 FQNEAQ. The CDR3 runs to 14 residues. Trimming removed 5 bases from V and 0 bases from J; junction bases left unmatched: 4. The CDR3 bases are TGTGCCAGCAGCGCCCACAGGGGCTCCTACGAGCAGTACTTC. Protein sequence: CASSAHRGSYEQYF.

V is TRBV4-1 and J is TRBJ2-7; the D gene is possibly TRBD2 (7 bases). The V and J ends lost 1 base and 4 bases respectively, with 20 bases between them. Germline CDR1 MGHRA, CDR2 YSYEKL. The CDR3 contains 17 residues. The CDR3 coding sequence is TGCGCCAGCAGCCAAGTTGGCGGACTAGGGGGATCATACGAGCAGTACTTC. It specifies CASSQVGGLGGSYEQYF.

The chain has TRBV18 and TRBJ2-3; D gene uncertain. The CDR3 has 15 amino acids. Trimming stripped 0 bases from V and 0 bases from J, with 7 bases between. CDR1 is KGHSH, CDR2 LQKENI, per germline. CDR3 amino acids: CASSPPARSTDTQYF. CDR3 coding DNA: TGTGCCAGCTCACCACCGGCCAGAAGCACAGATACGCAGTATTTT.

The chain has TRBV6-6 and TRBJ2-7, with 8 bases aligning to TRBD1. CDR3 length: 15 amino acids. The V and J ends lost 0 bases and 3 bases, in that order; junction bases with no gene match: 4. CDR1 is MNHNY and CDR2 is SVGAGI in the germline V gene (reference sequence). This CDR3 is CASSYSDRGNYEQYF. CDR3 coding DNA: TGTGCCAGCAGTTACTCCGACAGGGGCAACTACGAGCAGTACTTC.

The V call is TRBV7-2, the J call TRBJ1-3; possible D gene TRBD1, 5 bases. Germline CDR1 and CDR2: SGHTA and FQGNSA. The CDR3 runs 14 residues. V lost 4 bases, J lost 6 bases, and 13 bases lay in between. CDR3 DNA: TGTGCCAGCAGCTCCCCGGGGGTTCCAAACACCATATATTTT. Its translation is CASSSPGVPNTIYF.

The chain uses TRBV13 and TRBJ1-2; D not resolved. V was shortened by 0 bases and J by 6 bases, with 14 bases between the two germline ends. From germline, CDR1 is PRHDT and CDR2 FYEKMQ (reference sequence). This CDR3 has 15 amino acids. The CDR3 is CASSLGSGIGNGYTF. The DNA of the CDR3 is TGTGCCAGCAGCTTAGGATCCGGGATAGGAAATGGCTACACCTTC.

The chain is built from TRBV19 and TRBJ2-5, with 13 bases fitting TRBD2. Germline V gives CDR1 LNHDA, CDR2 SQIVND (reference sequence). V gave up 5 bases and J gave up 5 bases; unmatched junction bases: 8. The CDR3 sequence is 16 residues long. DNA of the CDR3: TGTGCCAGTAGTTCAGGACTAGCGGGAGACGGGGAGACCCAGTACTTC. Translating it yields CASSSGLAGDGETQYF.

This rearrangement joins TRBV15 to TRBJ1-6, with a tentative D call TRBD1 (6 bases). The CDR3 consists of 13 residues. Germline CDR1 reads LNHNV; CDR2 reads YYDKDF (reference sequence). The V end was cut by 5 bases, the J end by 10 bases, with 12 bases between. The CDR3 protein is CATSGRTDSPLHF. As DNA, the CDR3 is TGTGCCACCAGCGGAAGGACAGACTCACCCCTCCACTTT.

The J gene is TRBJ2-1, the V gene TRBV10-3; D gene unclear. Trimming took off 3 bases at V and 0 bases at J, with 6 bases between the two ends. Germline values: CDR1 ENHRY, CDR2 SYGVKD. This CDR3 is 14 amino acids long. This chain's CDR3 is CAISDQNSYNEQFF. CDR3 sequence (DNA): TGTGCCATCAGTGACCAGAACTCCTACAATGAGCAGTTCTTC.

The V and J genes are TRBV27 and TRBJ2-1, with 7 positions matching TRBD1. Germline lookup yields CDR1 MNHEY and CDR2 SMNVEV (reference sequence). V trimming: 2 bases; J trimming: 4 bases; junction bases outside the gene matches: 5. The length of the CDR3 is 15 residues. The CDR3 region has the DNA TGTGCCAGCAGTTTAACAGGGGACCTTTACAATGAGCAGTTCTTC. Its protein is CASSLTGDLYNEQFF.

The V gene is TRBV6-1, the J gene TRBJ2-3; a weak D match, TRBD1 (5 bases). Per germline, CDR1 MNHNS and CDR2 SASEGT. The V end was cut by 6 bases, the J end by 1 base, with 11 bases between. The CDR3 is 14 residues long. CDR3 DNA sequence: TGTGCCAGCAGATCGACAGTGGGCACAGATACGCAGTATTTT. Translated: CASRSTVGTDTQYF.

The V gene is TRBV9, the J gene TRBJ1-2, with D tentatively TRBD1 (6 bases). V was shortened by 0 bases and J by 3 bases, with 6 bases between the two germline ends. Looked up from germline, CDR1 is SGDLS and CDR2 is YYNGEE. The CDR3 covers 13 residues. The CDR3 bases are TGTGCCAGCAGCGTAGGACAGGACTATGGCTACACCTTC. This encodes CASSVGQDYGYTF.

This chain uses TRBV28 with TRBJ1-1; 11 bases fit TRBD1. The germline gives CDR1 MDHEN, CDR2 SYDVKM. J was trimmed by 3 bases and V by 2 bases; bases with no gene match: 11. CDR3 length equals 18 residues. In DNA form, the CDR3 reads TGTGCCAGCAGTTTAGGTGGCGGTGAGGGACAGGGGGACACTGAAGCTTTCTTT. Protein: CASSLGGGEGQGDTEAFF.

The chain is built from TRBV28 and TRBJ1-1, with 9 bases that match TRBD1. The V gene end was trimmed by 3 bases and the J gene end by 10 bases; junction bases not matched to a gene: 12. CDR1 MDHEN and CDR2 SYDVKM come from the germline V gene. This CDR3 has 15 residues. The CDR3 is CASSLFLGTGTGAFF. DNA of the CDR3: TGTGCCAGCAGTTTGTTCTTGGGGACAGGGACCGGAGCTTTCTTT.

The chain couples TRBV7-9 to TRBJ2-7; weak D call: TRBD1 (6 bases). The CDR3 loop spans 16 amino acids. Looked up from germline, CDR1 is SEHNR and CDR2 is FQNEAQ (reference sequence). V was shortened by 0 bases and J by 7 bases, with 19 bases between the two germline ends. The CDR3 DNA sequence: TGTGCCAGCAGCTTAGCGGGCAGGGGACCCCACCGAGAGCAGTACTTC. It is translated as CASSLAGRGPHREQYF.

This chain links TRBV13 with TRBJ2-1; D unresolved. The CDR3 spans 11 residues. V dropped 2 bases and J dropped 8 bases, with 4 bases sitting between them. Germline lookup yields CDR1 PRHDT and CDR2 FYEKMQ (reference sequence). DNA for the CDR3: TGTGCCAGCAGCTTATCCGATGAGCAGTTCTTC. As protein: CASSLSDEQFF.

J is TRBJ1-3 and V is TRBV15; 8 bases match TRBD1. The length of the CDR3 is 17 residues. V shed 1 base, J shed 3 bases, and the junction held 8 bases outside the gene matches. The V gene's germline CDR1 is LNHNV and CDR2 YYDKDF (reference sequence). This chain's CDR3 is CATSRGFSTGDGNTIYF. The CDR3 DNA reads TGTGCCACCAGCAGAGGTTTCTCGACAGGGGATGGAAACACCATATATTTT.

This clone was detected only once. The chain employs TRBV6-6 and TRBJ1-3; weak D call: TRBD1 (5 bases). Germline CDR1 is MNHNY and CDR2 is SVGAGI (reference sequence). The CDR3 length is 15 residues. With 2 bases removed from V and 2 bases from J, the gap between germline ends came to 10 bases. This chain's CDR3 is CASSYEARAGNTIYF. The CDR3 coding sequence is TGTGCCAGCAGTTACGAGGCCAGGGCTGGAAACACCATATATTTT.

The chain is built from TRBV27 and TRBJ2-3, with D perhaps matching TRBD1 (6 bases). Trimming removed 10 bases at V and 5 bases at J, with 22 bases between. The CDR3 runs to 15 residues. In germline, CDR1 is MNHEY, CDR2 SMNVEV (reference sequence). The CDR3 region is CATIHFGQKLDTQYF. CDR3 DNA sequence: TGTGCCACCATCCATTTTGGACAGAAATTAGATACGCAGTATTTT.

The chain employs TRBV6-1 and TRBJ2-1, with TRBD1 identical over 7 bases. In germline, CDR1 is MNHNS, CDR2 SASEGT. After removal of 7 bases from V and 2 bases from J, the junction contained 8 bases not matched to a gene. The CDR3 length is 15 residues. The CDR3 coding sequence is TGTGCCAGCATAGGGGGCCCTATGGCCTACAATGAGCAGTTCTTC. Amino acids: CASIGGPMAYNEQFF.

The chain employs TRBV25-1 and TRBJ1-4, with 9 bases aligning to TRBD1. The length of the CDR3 is 12 residues. Per germline, CDR1 MGHDK and CDR2 SYGVNS. The ends lost 3 bases at V and 11 bases at J; junction bases unmatched: 1. CDR3 region: CASSDDRGKLFF. DNA for the CDR3: TGTGCCAGCAGTGACGACAGGGGGAAACTGTTTTTT.

The gene calls are TRBV19 and TRBJ1-4; 7 nucleotides agree with TRBD1. Per germline, CDR1 LNHDA and CDR2 SQIVND (reference sequence). J was trimmed by 5 bases and V by 3 bases; bases with no gene match: 6. The CDR3 covers 15 residues. The CDR3 region is CASSIWDRGNEKLFF. Here the CDR3 DNA reads TGTGCCAGTAGTATCTGGGACAGAGGGAATGAAAAACTGTTTTTT.

The chain couples TRBV29-1 to TRBJ2-7, with 8 bases identical to TRBD1. The CDR3 covers 12 residues. The germline V gene has CDR1 SQVTM and CDR2 ANQGSEA. Trimming cost V 6 bases and J 3 bases; bases outside gene matches: 4. CDR3 DNA: TGCAGCGTCGGGACAGGTGTCTACGAGCAGTACTTC. Translating gives CSVGTGVYEQYF.

The chain employs TRBV6-5 and TRBJ2-3; 8 bases are a match to TRBD1. V trimming: 0 bases; J trimming: 6 bases; junction bases outside the gene matches: 8. This CDR3 contains 16 residues. CDR1 and CDR2 from the germline V gene are MNHEY and SVGAGI. The CDR3 loop reads CASSYSMTGAVDTQYF. The CDR3 nucleotides read TGTGCCAGCAGTTACTCGATGACAGGGGCAGTGGATACGCAGTATTTT.

The CDR3 here is CASSYHRAHEKLFF. The CDR3 coding sequence is TGTGCCAGTAGTTACCACAGGGCGCATGAAAAACTGTTTTTT. The rearrangement joins TRBV19 to TRBJ1-4; perhaps TRBD1 as D (6 bases). This CDR3 contains 14 residues. The germline gives CDR1 LNHDA, CDR2 SQIVND (reference sequence). V shed 5 bases and J shed 6 bases, with 13 bases lying between them.

The chain uses TRBV15 and TRBJ2-7, with a possible D match to TRBD2 (6 bases). Between the trimmed V and J ends, which lost 3 bases and 4 bases, there was a span of 16 bases. CDR1 is LNHNV and CDR2 is YYDKDF in the germline V gene (reference sequence). CDR3 length equals 15 residues. CDR3 region: CATSRVAEGVYEQYF. CDR3 nucleotide sequence: TGTGCCACCAGCAGGGTAGCGGAAGGGGTGTACGAGCAGTACTTC.